This T cell receptor (beta chain) emerged from a study of CD8 T cells in Susac syndrome. Findings of the study overall: The study's TCR sequencing and HLA analysis covered a relatively small number of individuals, and the study acknowledged this.

The authors reverse transcribed 0.5 to 1 ug RNA with random hexamers. In TCRdb, the immunoSEQ multiplex PCR reads were re-called with MiXCR into one record per CDR3 protein. The repertoire holds 71,000 or so distinct CDR3 sequences, with around 93% as singletons. V lost 4 bases to trimming and J lost 1 base, with 13 bases between them. CDR1 GTSNPN and CDR2 SVGIG come from the germline V gene (reference sequence). The CDR3 is 14 amino acids. With respect to this clonotype: Antigen unknown.

Input material: CD4+ T cells from PBMCs. This sequence was found in a human donor with Susac syndrome. This chain joins TRBV30 and TRBJ1-1, with D perhaps matching TRBD1 (5 bases). The CDR3 nucleotides are TGTGCCTGGACTCCGGGACCGTCGAACACTGAAGCTTTCTTT. Its translation: CAWTPGPSNTEAFF.